The present TCR beta chain was sequenced within a study of a mutant IDH1 vaccine in newly diagnosed glioma. Study-level background: Investigators started vaccination 4-6 weeks after radiotherapy alone, or with temozolomide cycles. The therapy given earlier, which was standard therapy, consisted of radiotherapy, temozolomide, or both, and most of the patients received both. Findings and caveats of the study: Vaccine-induced responses were seen in 93.3% of patients, spanning several MHC alleles.

Of note for this clone: Its antigen is unidentified.

CDR3 size: 13 residues. Germline CDR1 is SNHLY and CDR2 is FYNNEI. V was pared by 6 bases and J by 11 bases, with 19 bases between. The time point was: week 47, end of study. Topical imiquimod was applied with each vaccine dose, which held 300 ug of mutant IDH1 20-mer peptide. The vaccination schedule gave patients eight doses in weeks 1, 3, 5, 7, 11, 15, 19 and 23. Only in-frame clones appear in the TCRdb table, and some are missing; sequencing was by immunoSEQ multiplex PCR. Among about 56,000 clones listed, roughly four fifths were seen once. V usage is TRBV2 and J usage is TRBJ1-1, with no clear D. Sample: PBMCs, taken from a glioma patient whose treatment included an IDH1 peptide vaccine. The TCR sequence derives from a woman between 50 and 59 years old with glioma. The CDR3 is CASSPEAGTGAFF. The DNA of the CDR3 is TGTGCCAGCAGCCCCGAGGCAGGAACGGGGGCTTTCTTT. The full variable domain, its missing parts supplied by reference TRBV2 and TRBJ1-1, is EPEVTQTPSHQVTQMGQEVILRCVPISNHLYFYWYRQILGQKVEFLVSFYNNEISEKSEIFDDQFSVERPDGSNFTLKIRSTKLEDSAMYFCASSPEAGTGAFFGQGTRLTVV.